The clone carrying this TCR beta chain showed up just a few times. Its antigen remains unidentified. The V and J ends lost 7 bases and 8 bases respectively, with 12 bases between them. The CDR3 length is 12 residues. Looked up from germline, CDR1 is SGHTA and CDR2 is FQGNSA. This specimen comes from a study of identical twins. Points from the study as a whole: Abundant beta clonotypes from cord blood bore fewer insertions; memory repertoires lacked this pattern.

Every donor was a healthy Caucasian. TCRdb analysed the 5' RACE reads with MiXCR anew, one entry per CDR3 protein. This table has roughly 690,000 distinct CDR3 sequences, approximately 6.1% appearing once. The V and J genes are TRBV7-2 and TRBJ2-1; D uncertain. The TCR comes from a young man in good health. The sample comprised naive T cells sorted from blood. CDR3 DNA sequence: TGTGCCAGCAACAGAGATACGGATGAGCAGTTCTTC. Translating it yields CASNRDTDEQFF.